Sequencing of this TCR beta chain was carried out in a study of T cells in Graves' hyperthyroidism and ophthalmopathy. Germline V lookup: CDR1 LNHDA, CDR2 SQIVND (reference sequence). The V end was cut by 5 bases, the J end by 4 bases, with 8 bases between. This CDR3 comprises 12 residues. This clonotype occurred a few times. Authors of the study amplified TCR beta CDR3 regions from RNA transcripts. Initially, a first-round RT-PCR of the TCR CDR3 employed the HTBI primer set. TCRdb re-derived calls from the multiplex PCR reads in MiXCR, one entry per CDR3 protein. Of about 250,000 distinct CDR3 sequences in the sample, around 20% were seen once.

The sample comprised blood. The gene calls are TRBV19 and TRBJ1-2; D is unclear. The clonotype originates from a man aged 30-40 years with Graves' ophthalmopathy. This chain's CDR3 is CASSWRLYGYTF. CDR3 nucleotides: TGTGCCAGTAGTTGGCGTCTCTATGGCTACACCTTC.